The text below deals with one T cell receptor beta chain. The target antigen is unknown. The CDR3 has 12 amino acids. Trimming cost V 7 bases and J 2 bases, with 9 bases left between them. CDR1 and CDR2 from the germline V gene are ENHRY and SYGVKD. Treatment described: oral pan-JAK inhibitor, 5-10 mg twice daily. Both peripheral blood and punch biopsies of lesional scalp skin were obtained from patients who had alopecia areata. Extracted RNA was reverse transcribed, and the resulting cDNA served as sequencing template. Some clones are missing from TCRdb's copy, which holds only in-frame ones; the method was immunoSEQ multiplex PCR. Of under 200,000 clones in the sample, around three fifths are singletons; the top ten hold approximately 15%. These data are taken from a study of CD8+ T cells in alopecia areata. Overall study results and limits: Sequences from scalp samples also cover resident alphabeta T cells of normal skin.

The V and J genes are TRBV10-3 and TRBJ2-7; no reliable D call. The sequence was obtained from a human donor with alopecia areata. Sequencing was performed on CD4+ T cells sorted from blood, taken at week 24, from a patient treated with tofacitinib. As DNA, the CDR3 is TGTGCCATCACCGACGGAGCCTACGAGCAGTACTTC. Encoded protein: CAITDGAYEQYF.